These T cell receptor beta chains were read from a single sample in a study of T-cell reconstitution after alpha-beta-depleted transplantation in children. Using its own MiXCR run on the PCR reads, TCRdb lists one record per CDR3 protein. The sample contains some 290,000 distinct CDR3 sequences, roughly 25% of which appear only once. Sample: PBMCs, mostly from graft donor cells, taken 180 days after TCRalphabeta/CD19-depleted stem cell transplant. These receptors came from a male patient between 5 and 17 years old who had a stem cell transplant for acute lymphoblastic leukemia, so the T cells may come from the graft donor. Each CDR3 is given without its conserved first and last residue. A D gene is named only where the DNA matches it firmly.

D gene: NA; V gene: TRBV5-1; J gene: TRBJ1-1; CDR3 protein: ASSWDGNTEAF
D gene: NA; V gene: TRBV20-1; J gene: TRBJ1-2; CDR3 protein: SAGNYGYT
D gene: NA; V gene: TRBV6-5; J gene: TRBJ2-2; CDR3 protein: ASSFSGRGTGELF
D gene: NA; V gene: TRBV6-1; J gene: TRBJ1-3; CDR3 protein: ASRHLLSGNTIY
D gene: NA; V gene: TRBV5-6; J gene: TRBJ2-5; CDR3 protein: ASKKGRLQETQY
D gene: NA; V gene: TRBV2; J gene: TRBJ2-7; CDR3 protein: ASSDGRALWEQY
D gene: NA; V gene: TRBV5-1; J gene: TRBJ2-2; CDR3 protein: ASSRAPEGSNTGELF
D gene: NA; V gene: TRBV7-9; J gene: TRBJ1-2; CDR3 protein: ASSLGGGRYYGYT
D gene: TRBD1; V gene: TRBV5-1; J gene: TRBJ2-5; CDR3 protein: ASSPGQGAQY
D gene: NA; V gene: TRBV7-9; J gene: TRBJ2-7; CDR3 protein: ASSQTGGWGEQY
D gene: NA; V gene: TRBV12-3/TRBV12-4; J gene: TRBJ2-4; CDR3 protein: ASLSGTQNIQY
D gene: TRBD2; V gene: TRBV9; J gene: TRBJ2-1; CDR3 protein: ASSVGPGPSGSSYNEQF
D gene: TRBD1; V gene: TRBV27; J gene: TRBJ1-2; CDR3 protein: ASSWGQGFFYGYT
D gene: NA; V gene: TRBV3-1; J gene: TRBJ2-1; CDR3 protein: ASSQEVRVYNEQF
D gene: TRBD1; V gene: TRBV15; J gene: TRBJ2-3; CDR3 protein: ATSGRTGPKDTQY
D gene: NA; V gene: TRBV9; J gene: TRBJ1-4; CDR3 protein: ASSVEEVGGPTNEKLF
D gene: NA; V gene: TRBV20-1; J gene: TRBJ2-7; CDR3 protein: SATGLALDYEQY
D gene: TRBD2; V gene: TRBV5-5; J gene: TRBJ2-7; CDR3 protein: ASSLGGRISYEQY
D gene: NA; V gene: TRBV5-1; J gene: TRBJ2-1; CDR3 protein: ASSLGDPNEQF
D gene: TRBD1; V gene: TRBV7-6; J gene: TRBJ1-1; CDR3 protein: ASSVQGTLTEAF
D gene: NA; V gene: TRBV6-5; J gene: TRBJ1-2; CDR3 protein: ASRLHANYGYT
D gene: TRBD1; V gene: TRBV15; J gene: TRBJ1-4; CDR3 protein: ATSRDRGRNEKLF
D gene: NA; V gene: TRBV7-3; J gene: TRBJ1-4; CDR3 protein: ASSLMGGGKLF
D gene: NA; V gene: TRBV12-3/TRBV12-4; J gene: TRBJ2-1; CDR3 protein: ASFHTWATGTNEQF
D gene: TRBD2; V gene: TRBV5-6; J gene: TRBJ2-1; CDR3 protein: ASSLRTSGRRGSNEQF
D gene: NA; V gene: TRBV12-3/TRBV12-4; J gene: TRBJ2-3; CDR3 protein: ASSWAPAGSTDTQY
D gene: TRBD1; V gene: TRBV9; J gene: TRBJ1-2; CDR3 protein: ASSVATTGGVYGYT
D gene: TRBD2; V gene: TRBV7-6; J gene: TRBJ2-7; CDR3 protein: ASSLAALLAGGAYEQY
D gene: NA; V gene: TRBV25-1; J gene: TRBJ2-5; CDR3 protein: ASSATMGVGETQY
D gene: NA; V gene: TRBV20-1; J gene: TRBJ2-3; CDR3 protein: SARQGATVTDTQY
D gene: TRBD2; V gene: TRBV7-2; J gene: TRBJ2-3; CDR3 protein: ASSPPGLAVNTQY
D gene: NA; V gene: TRBV7-9; J gene: TRBJ1-4; CDR3 protein: ASSFGVGANEKLF
D gene: NA; V gene: TRBV4-1; J gene: TRBJ2-1; CDR3 protein: ASSQFGTSYNEQF
D gene: TRBD1; V gene: TRBV25-1; J gene: TRBJ1-2; CDR3 protein: ASSMDRFYGYT
D gene: TRBD2; V gene: TRBV5-1; J gene: TRBJ2-1; CDR3 protein: ASSLVAGGGNEQF
D gene: TRBD2; V gene: TRBV6-1; J gene: TRBJ2-1; CDR3 protein: ASSGGLAHNEQF
D gene: TRBD1; V gene: TRBV5-1; J gene: TRBJ1-1; CDR3 protein: ASSLKYRGTPEAF
D gene: NA; V gene: TRBV7-3; J gene: TRBJ2-2; CDR3 protein: ASSLFVNTGELF
D gene: NA; V gene: TRBV7-8; J gene: TRBJ2-2; CDR3 protein: ASSLARPNTGELF
D gene: NA; V gene: TRBV5-1; J gene: TRBJ1-2; CDR3 protein: ASSLEFYGYT
D gene: NA; V gene: TRBV20-1; J gene: TRBJ2-1; CDR3 protein: SAGPWEFGYNEQF
D gene: TRBD2; V gene: TRBV10-2; J gene: TRBJ2-5; CDR3 protein: ASSGSGWYQETQY
D gene: NA; V gene: TRBV18; J gene: TRBJ1-4; CDR3 protein: ASSPEGRRLTNEKLF
D gene: NA; V gene: TRBV30; J gene: TRBJ2-5; CDR3 protein: AWVGQLETQY
D gene: TRBD1; V gene: TRBV7-6; J gene: TRBJ2-1; CDR3 protein: ASSLIGTGVI
D gene: NA; V gene: TRBV3-1; J gene: TRBJ2-7; CDR3 protein: ASSRRHGQDPGWRNEQY
D gene: NA; V gene: TRBV18; J gene: TRBJ1-2; CDR3 protein: ASSPAPGSYT
D gene: TRBD2; V gene: TRBV4-2; J gene: TRBJ2-5; CDR3 protein: ASSQPPVGRAPETQY
D gene: NA; V gene: TRBV7-8; J gene: TRBJ2-7; CDR3 protein: ASSYGTRLYEQY